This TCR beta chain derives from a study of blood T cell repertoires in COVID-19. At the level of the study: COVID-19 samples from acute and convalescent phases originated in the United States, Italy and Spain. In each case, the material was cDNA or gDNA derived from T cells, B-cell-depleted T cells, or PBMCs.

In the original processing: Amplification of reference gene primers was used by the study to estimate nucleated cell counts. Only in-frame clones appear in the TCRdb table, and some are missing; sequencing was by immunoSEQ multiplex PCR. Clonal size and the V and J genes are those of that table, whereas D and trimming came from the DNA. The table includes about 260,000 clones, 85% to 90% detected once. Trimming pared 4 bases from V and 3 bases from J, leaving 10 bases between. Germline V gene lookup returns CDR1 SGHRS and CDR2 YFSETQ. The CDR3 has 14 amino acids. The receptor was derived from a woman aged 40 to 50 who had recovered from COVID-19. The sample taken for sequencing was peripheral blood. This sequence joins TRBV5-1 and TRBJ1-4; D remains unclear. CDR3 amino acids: CASSLTSPNEKLFF. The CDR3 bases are TGCGCCAGCAGCCTCACATCGCCTAATGAAAAACTGTTTTTT. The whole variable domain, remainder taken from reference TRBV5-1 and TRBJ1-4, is KAGVTQTPRYLIKTRGQQVTLSCSPISGHRSVSWYQQTPGQGLQFLFEYFSETQRNKGNFPGRFSGRQFSNSRSEMNVSTLELGDSALYLCASSLTSPNEKLFFGSGTQLSVL.